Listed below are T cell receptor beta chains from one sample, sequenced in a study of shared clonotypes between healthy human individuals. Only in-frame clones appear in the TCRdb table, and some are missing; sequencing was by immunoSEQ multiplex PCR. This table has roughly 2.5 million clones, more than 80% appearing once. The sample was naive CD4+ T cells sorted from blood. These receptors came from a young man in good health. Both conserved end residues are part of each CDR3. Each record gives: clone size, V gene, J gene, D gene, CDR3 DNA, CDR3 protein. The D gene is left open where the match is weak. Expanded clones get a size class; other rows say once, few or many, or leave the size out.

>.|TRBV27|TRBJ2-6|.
TGTGCCAGCAGTCAAGGGACAACTAACTCTGGGGCCAACGTCCTGACTTTC
CASSQGTTNSGANVLTF
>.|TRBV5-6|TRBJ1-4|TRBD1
TGTGCCAGCAGCACCCGACAGGGCTCGGGTGAAAAACTGTTTTTT
CASSTRQGSGEKLFF
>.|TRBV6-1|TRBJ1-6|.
TGTGCCAGCAGTGAAGGGGGCTCACCCCTCCACTTT
CASSEGGSPLHF
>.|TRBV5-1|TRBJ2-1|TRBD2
TGCGCCAGCAGCCGGACTAGCGGGGGGCGGGACAATGAGCAGTTCTTC
CASSRTSGGRDNEQFF
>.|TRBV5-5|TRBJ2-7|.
TGTGCCAGCAGCTTGATAGAGGCTTTAACCTACGAGCAGTACTTC
CASSLIEALTYEQYF
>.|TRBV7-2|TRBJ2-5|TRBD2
TGTGCCAGCAGCTCCAGCGGGGGACATTCGGGGACCCAGTACTTC
CASSSSGGHSGTQYF
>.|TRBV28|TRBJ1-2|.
TGTGCCACCGAGACTCTTCAGGGAGCCGGTTATGGGGGCTACACCTTC
CATETLQGAGYGGYTF
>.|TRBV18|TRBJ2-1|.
TGTGCCAGCTCTCCGTCGGGGCTCAATGAGCAGTTCTTC
CASSPSGLNEQFF
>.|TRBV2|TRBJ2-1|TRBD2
TGTGCCAGCGGGACTAGCGGGGTTTACAATGAGCAGTTCTTC
CASGTSGVYNEQFF
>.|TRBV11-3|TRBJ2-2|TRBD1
TGTGCCAGCAGCTCGGCCGGGACAGGGACCGGGGAGCTGTTTTTT
CASSSAGTGTGELFF
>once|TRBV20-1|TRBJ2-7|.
TGCAGTGCTAGATTCTCCTACGAGCAGTACTTC
CSARFSYEQYF
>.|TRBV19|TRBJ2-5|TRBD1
TGTGCCAGTAGTTCACCGACAGGGCGAAACGAAGAGACCCAGTACTTC
CASSSPTGRNEETQYF
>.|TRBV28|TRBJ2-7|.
TGTGCCAGCAGTCTTACAAGGGGGAACGAGCAGTACTTC
CASSLTRGNEQYF
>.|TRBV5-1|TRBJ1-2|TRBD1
TGCGCCAGCAGCTCGGACAGGGCGCACTATGGCTACACCTTC
CASSSDRAHYGYTF
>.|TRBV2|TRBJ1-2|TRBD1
TGTGCCAGCAGCGTACATAAAGTGACAGGGAGCGGCTATGGCTACACCTTC
CASSVHKVTGSGYGYTF
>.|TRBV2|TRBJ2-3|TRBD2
TGTGCCAGCAGGCTAGCGGGGGCCGCGCGGGATACGCAGTATTTT
CASRLAGAARDTQYF
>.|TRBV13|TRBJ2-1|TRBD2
TGTGCCAGCAGCTTAGCACCGCGGGAGGGCCGGGGTATGTTCTTC
CASSLAPREGRGMFF
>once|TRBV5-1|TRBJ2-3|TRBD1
TGCGCCACCCGGCCAGGGGGCTGGACAGATACGCAGTATTTT
CATRPGGWTDTQYF
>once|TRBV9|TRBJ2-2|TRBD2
TGTGCCAGCAGCGTAGTGTCCGGGACTAATAGTTTAACCGGGGAGCTGTTTTTT
CASSVVSGTNSLTGELFF
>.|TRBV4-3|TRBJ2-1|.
TGCGCCAGCAGCCTCCTGGCGGGTAATGAGCAGTTCTTC
CASSLLAGNEQFF
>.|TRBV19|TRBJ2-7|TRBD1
TGTGCCAGTAGTATCGGACAGGGGTCCGACGAGCAGTACTTC
CASSIGQGSDEQYF
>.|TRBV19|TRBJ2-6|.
TGTGCCAGTAGTATAAATTATCAGGCCCTATTCGTTTCTGGGGCCAACGTCCTGACTTTC
CASSINYQALFVSGANVLTF
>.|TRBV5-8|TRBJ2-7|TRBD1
TGTGCCAGCAGCTTCATAATGACAGGGGGATCTAACGAGCAGTACTTC
CASSFIMTGGSNEQYF
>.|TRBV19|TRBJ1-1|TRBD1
TGTGCCAGTCTGAATAGACAGGGGGCGCGAGTCACTGAAGCTTTCTTT
CASLNRQGARVTEAFF
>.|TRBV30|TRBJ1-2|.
TGTGCCTGGAGTGTAACGGGGGGGGATGGCTACACCTTC
CAWSVTGGDGYTF
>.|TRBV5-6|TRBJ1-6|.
TGTGCCAGCAGCGCCGCCGCGAGTGGGAATTCACCCCTCCACTTT
CASSAAASGNSPLHF
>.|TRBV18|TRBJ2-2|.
TGTGCCAGCTCACCACCGGCTTCATACACCGGGGAGCTGTTTTTT
CASSPPASYTGELFF
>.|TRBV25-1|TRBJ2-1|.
TGTGCCAGCAGTCTCACCGGGTATCCTGAGCAGTTCTTC
CASSLTGYPEQFF
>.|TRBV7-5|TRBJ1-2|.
TGTGCCAGAAGCCTAAAGGGAGGGACGGGAGCTAACTATGGCTACACCTTC
CARSLKGGTGANYGYTF
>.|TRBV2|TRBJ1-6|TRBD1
TGTGCCAGCGGTGGGACAGCTCATAATTCACCCCTCCACTTT
CASGGTAHNSPLHF
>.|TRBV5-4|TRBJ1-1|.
TGTGCCAGCCTAGTACCGGGGGACACTGAAGCTTTCTTT
CASLVPGDTEAFF
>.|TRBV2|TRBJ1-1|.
TGTGCCAGCAGAGGGGAGGACACTGAAGCTTTCTTT
CASRGEDTEAFF
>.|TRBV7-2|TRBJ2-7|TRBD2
TGTGCCAGCAGCTTAGTTGGCACTAGCGGCTCCTACGAGCAGTACTTC
CASSLVGTSGSYEQYF
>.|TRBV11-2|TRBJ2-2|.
TGTGCCAGCAGCTCCTTACGTTTGACCGGGGAGCTGTTTTTT
CASSSLRLTGELFF
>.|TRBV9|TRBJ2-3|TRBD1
TGTGCCAGCACCAGGACAGGGACCACAGATACGCAGTATTTT
CASTRTGTTDTQYF
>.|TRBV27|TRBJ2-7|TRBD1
TGTGCCAGCAGTCCCCGGACAGGGATCTACGAGCAGTACTTC
CASSPRTGIYEQYF
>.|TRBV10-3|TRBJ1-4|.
TGTGCCATCAGTGAGTCGTGGGGGGGAGATGAAAAACTGTTTTTT
CAISESWGGDEKLFF
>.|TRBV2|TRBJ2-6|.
TGTGCCAGCAGTGAAGCTAGGGGGACTGGGGCCAACGTCCTGACTTTC
CASSEARGTGANVLTF
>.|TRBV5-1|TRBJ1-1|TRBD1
TGCGCCAGCAGCTCACAGGGGGGGCAAGTCACTGAAGCTTTCTTT
CASSSQGGQVTEAFF
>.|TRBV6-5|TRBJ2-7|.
TGTGCCAGCAGACCGGGGTGGGGGAACGAGCAGTACTTC
CASRPGWGNEQYF
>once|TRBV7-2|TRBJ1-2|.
TGTGCCAGCAGCTTAGACGGGTCCAACTATGGCTACACCTTC
CASSLDGSNYGYTF
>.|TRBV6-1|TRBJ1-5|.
TGTGCCAGCACGGTCGCAGGGACAAGTAATCAGCCCCAGCATTTT
CASTVAGTSNQPQHF
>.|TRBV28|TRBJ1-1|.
TGTGCCAGCAGTTCGCAGACCACTGAAGCTTTCTTT
CASSSQTTEAFF
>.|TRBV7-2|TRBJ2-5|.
TGTGCCAGCAGCCCATCAGGGAGAGAGACCCAGTACTTC
CASSPSGRETQYF
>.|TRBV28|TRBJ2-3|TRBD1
TGTGCCATGCAGGGGGCTGGCACAGATACGCAGTATTTT
CAMQGAGTDTQYF
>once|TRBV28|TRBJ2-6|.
TGTGCCAGCAGTTTAGGGAGCTCTGGGGCCAACGTCCTGACTTTC
CASSLGSSGANVLTF
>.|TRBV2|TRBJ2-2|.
TGTGCCAGCAGTGAACAGGGGACGGCTGCCGGGGAGCTGTTTTTT
CASSEQGTAAGELFF
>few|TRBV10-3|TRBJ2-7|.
TGTGCCATCAGTGAGTCTTTCGAGCAGTACTTC
CAISESFEQYF
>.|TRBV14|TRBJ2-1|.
TGTGCCAGCAGCCCCTTAGGCTCCTACAATGAGCAGTTCTTC
CASSPLGSYNEQFF
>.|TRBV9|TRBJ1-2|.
TGTGCCAGCAGCGTAGACCTTAGGCAGCTTGGCTATGGCTACACCTTC
CASSVDLRQLGYGYTF
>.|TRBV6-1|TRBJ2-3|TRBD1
TGTGCCAGCAGTGAATGGACAGGGACCCGCACAGATACGCAGTATTTT
CASSEWTGTRTDTQYF
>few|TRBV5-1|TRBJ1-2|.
TGCGCCAGCAGCCCACCCAGGGCCGAAGGATATGGCTACACCTTC
CASSPPRAEGYGYTF
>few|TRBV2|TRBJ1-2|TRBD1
TGTGCCAGCAGCGAACGACCGGGACAGGGGGCTAGGACCTTC
CASSERPGQGARTF
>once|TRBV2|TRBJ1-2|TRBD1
TGTGCCAGCACCGGACAGGGGGGCAACTATGGCTACACCTTC
CASTGQGGNYGYTF
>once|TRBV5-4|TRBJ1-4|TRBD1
TGTGCCAGCAGCCCCCGACAGGGTGTCGATGAAAAACTGTTTTTT
CASSPRQGVDEKLFF
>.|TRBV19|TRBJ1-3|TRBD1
TGTGCCAGTAGTATAGAAACAGGGGATGGAAACACCATATATTTT
CASSIETGDGNTIYF
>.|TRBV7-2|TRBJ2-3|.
TGTGCCAGCAGCTTACTGATGTCAGATACGCAGTATTTT
CASSLLMSDTQYF
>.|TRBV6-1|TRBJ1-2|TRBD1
TGTGCCAGCAGTGGAGAACAGGGGACTCTCTATGGCTACACCTTC
CASSGEQGTLYGYTF
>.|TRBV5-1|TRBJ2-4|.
TGCGCCAGCAGCTTGGAAGGAGCCCGGCAGGGCGCGAACATTCAGTACTTC
CASSLEGARQGANIQYF
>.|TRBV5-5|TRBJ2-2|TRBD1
TGTGCCAGCAGCTTTTCCCGGGACAGCCAAACCGGGGAGCTGTTTTTT
CASSFSRDSQTGELFF